The clone carrying this TCR beta chain was observed a handful of times. Through week 26, nivolumab 3 mg/kg IV was given weeks 1, 4, 7, 10, then biweekly. This specimen belongs to a study of ipilimumab plus nivolumab after autologous stem cell transplantation. Assay: immunoSEQ multiplex PCR; the TCRdb copy retains only in-frame clones and omits some. The table has fewer than 25,000 clones, roughly 74% seen once. Trimming left V 2 bases short and J 8 bases short, with 12 bases between. Germline CDR1 LNHDA, CDR2 SQIVND (reference sequence). This CDR3 is 13 amino acids long. This chain uses TRBV19 with TRBJ1-2, with D perhaps matching TRBD1 (5 bases). Here the sequenced sample was PBMCs, taken in a trial of ipilimumab plus nivolumab as post-transplant consolidation. This sequence was found in a male donor with diffuse large B-cell lymphoma. CDR3 amino acids: CASSISGVYGYTF. The CDR3 coding sequence is TGTGCCAGTAGTATATCGGGGGTCTACGGCTACACCTTC.